Listed here are 14 T cell receptor beta chains from one sample, sequenced in a study of CD8 T cells in Susac syndrome. RNA was extracted with the RNeasy kit, and a quantity of roughly 0.45 to 1 ug was reverse transcribed using random hexamers. From the immunoSEQ multiplex PCR reads, TCRdb called clonotypes with MiXCR, one entry per CDR3 protein. The profile shows about 440,000 distinct CDR3 sequences, roughly 85% of them singletons. The specimen sequenced was CD8+ T cells from PBMCs. All receptors come from a human donor with multiple sclerosis.

J is TRBJ1-3 and V is TRBV6-5; D is uncertain. Germline V lookup: CDR1 MNHEY, CDR2 SVGAGI. This CDR3 comprises 15 residues. V was shortened by 0 bases and J by 3 bases, with 9 bases between the two germline ends. The CDR3 sequence: CASSYSAGLGNTIYF. CDR3 coding DNA: TGTGCCAGCAGTTACTCGGCCGGCCTTGGAAACACCATATATTTT.

This clonotype occurred once. The chain employs TRBV20-1 and TRBJ2-1; the D gene is possibly TRBD2 (5 bases). Trimming left V 1 base short and J 3 bases short, with 19 bases between. The germline gives CDR1 DFQATT, CDR2 SNEGSKA (reference sequence). This CDR3 has 17 residues. DNA for the CDR3: TGCAGTGCTAGAGTGAGGGTTGGAGCGGCGAGCTACAATGAGCAGTTCTTC. Translated: CSARVRVGAASYNEQFF.

This chain connects TRBV11-1 to TRBJ1-5, with D maybe TRBD1 (5 bases). This CDR3 is 20 amino acids long. CDR1 is SGHAT, CDR2 FQDESV, per germline (reference sequence). V shed 0 bases and J shed 5 bases, with 26 bases lying between them. Written as DNA, the CDR3 is TGTGCCAGCAGCTTAGCGCCTGGGGCAGGCCCCGAAGTGGCAGATCAGCCCCAGCATTTT. It codes for CASSLAPGAGPEVADQPQHF.

This clonotype was observed a few times. The chain uses TRBV4-1 and TRBJ2-7; D possibly corresponds to TRBD2 (5 bases). The germline CDR1 and CDR2 sequences are MGHRA and YSYEKL. Trimming took 2 bases from V and 6 from J, leaving 14 bases between them. The CDR3 runs to 14 residues. Written as DNA, the CDR3 is TGCGCCAGCAGCCAACTCGGAGGCTGGGGCGAGCAGTACTTC. This codes for CASSQLGGWGEQYF.

V gene TRBV5-4 combines with J gene TRBJ1-6, with D tentatively TRBD1 (6 bases). Germline CDR1 SGHNT, CDR2 YYREEE (reference sequence). The CDR3 runs to 15 residues. V was pared by 3 bases and J by 5 bases, with 12 bases between. CDR3 sequence: CASSSKGVNNSPLHF. In nucleotides, the CDR3 is TGTGCCAGCAGCTCCAAGGGGGTCAATAATTCACCCCTCCACTTT. Combining the CDR3 with reference TRBV5-4 and TRBJ1-6 gives the whole variable domain ETGVTQSPTHLIKTRGQQVTLRCSSQSGHNTVSWYQQALGQGPQFIFQYYREEENGRGNFPPRFSGLQFPNYSSELNVNALELDDSALYLCASSSKGVNNSPLHFGNGTRLTVT.

The chain combines TRBV19 with TRBJ2-1; D possibly corresponds to TRBD2 (5 bases). Trimming stripped 3 bases from V and 4 bases from J, with 13 bases between. Germline assignment: CDR1 LNHDA and CDR2 SQIVND (reference sequence). The CDR3 runs 15 residues. Here the CDR3 DNA reads TGTGCCAGTAGTATCGAGGGTACCCCGTACAATGAGCAGTTCTTC. Translated, it gives CASSIEGTPYNEQFF.

Here the CDR3 DNA reads TGCAGCGTTGAAGAAACAGGTCCCGGGGCCCAGTACTTC. Protein sequence: CSVEETGPGAQYF. The chain couples TRBV29-1 to TRBJ2-5; D may correspond to TRBD1 or TRBD2 (5 bases each). The CDR3 spans 13 residues. V gave up 0 bases and J gave up 9 bases, with 14 bases separating them. CDR1 is SQVTM and CDR2 is ANQGSEA in the germline V gene. The variable domain in full, completed from reference TRBV29-1 and TRBJ2-5, reads SAVISQKPSRDICQRGTSLTIQCQVDSQVTMMFWYRQQPGQSLTLIATANQGSEATYESGFVIDKFPISRPNLTFSTLTVSNMSPEDSSIYLCSVEETGPGAQYFGPGTRLLVL.

This clonotype appeared a few times. The chain uses TRBV29-1 and TRBJ2-7; 10 nucleotides match TRBD1. With V trimmed by 4 bases and J by 3 bases, 3 bases remained unmatched. The CDR3 is 13 amino acids. Germline CDR1 SQVTM, CDR2 ANQGSEA. The CDR3 is CSVGDRGGYEQYF. DNA for the CDR3: TGCAGCGTTGGGGACAGGGGTGGCTACGAGCAGTACTTC.

The chain carries TRBV21-1 and TRBJ2-7; the D call in the table, TRBD1, was not verified against the DNA. TRBV21-1 is termed a pseudogene. The CDR3 sequence is 15 residues long. CDR3: CASSSVRGKICEQYF. The CDR3 nucleotides are TGTGCCAGCAGCAGTGTTCGGGGGAAAATCTGCGAGCAGTACTTC.

This clonotype was seen more than once but under ten times. The chain joins TRBV28 to TRBJ2-2; 11 nucleotides align to TRBD2. There are 16 residues in the CDR3. The V gene end was trimmed by 1 base and the J gene end by 7 bases; junction bases not matched to a gene: 5. Germline V gene sequence: CDR1 MDHEN, CDR2 SYDVKM. The CDR3 spells CASSLLAGGPDGELFF. The CDR3 DNA reads as TGTGCCAGCAGTTTATTAGCGGGAGGGCCAGACGGGGAGCTGTTTTTT.

This chain joins TRBV6-5 and TRBJ2-1; a weak D match, TRBD2 (6 bases). The germline CDR1 and CDR2 sequences are MNHEY and SVGAGI. V was cut by 4 bases and J by 5 bases, with 12 bases left in between. This CDR3 contains 14 residues. Here the CDR3 reads CASSWASEDNEQFF. CDR3 DNA: TGTGCCAGCAGTTGGGCTAGCGAAGACAATGAGCAGTTCTTC.

This chain links TRBV13 with TRBJ2-5; maybe TRBD2 (5 bases). Looked up from germline, CDR1 is PRHDT and CDR2 is FYEKMQ (reference sequence). Trimming pared 8 bases from V and 5 bases from J, leaving 12 bases between. The CDR3 loop spans 12 amino acids. DNA for the CDR3: TGTGCCAGCGCTAGAGGGTTGGAGACCCAGTACTTC. Protein: CASARGLETQYF.

The chain couples TRBV12-3 or TRBV12-4 to TRBJ2-3; the match to TRBD2 covers 12 bases. V lost 4 bases to trimming and J lost 4 bases; unmatched junction nucleotides: 0. The CDR3 has 14 amino acids. CDR3 in amino acids: CASSWTSGADTQYF. CDR3 in DNA: TGTGCCAGCAGTTGGACTAGCGGGGCAGATACGCAGTATTTT.

The V and J genes are TRBV2 and TRBJ1-2; 8 bases are shared with TRBD1. Per the germline V gene, CDR1 is SNHLY and CDR2 is FYNNEI. The trim removed 8 bases at V and 3 bases at J, leaving 11 bases unmatched. The CDR3 has 15 amino acids. CDR3 coding DNA: TGTGCCAGCCCGGGACAGGACAGAATGCACTATGGCTACACCTTC. Encoded protein: CASPGQDRMHYGYTF.